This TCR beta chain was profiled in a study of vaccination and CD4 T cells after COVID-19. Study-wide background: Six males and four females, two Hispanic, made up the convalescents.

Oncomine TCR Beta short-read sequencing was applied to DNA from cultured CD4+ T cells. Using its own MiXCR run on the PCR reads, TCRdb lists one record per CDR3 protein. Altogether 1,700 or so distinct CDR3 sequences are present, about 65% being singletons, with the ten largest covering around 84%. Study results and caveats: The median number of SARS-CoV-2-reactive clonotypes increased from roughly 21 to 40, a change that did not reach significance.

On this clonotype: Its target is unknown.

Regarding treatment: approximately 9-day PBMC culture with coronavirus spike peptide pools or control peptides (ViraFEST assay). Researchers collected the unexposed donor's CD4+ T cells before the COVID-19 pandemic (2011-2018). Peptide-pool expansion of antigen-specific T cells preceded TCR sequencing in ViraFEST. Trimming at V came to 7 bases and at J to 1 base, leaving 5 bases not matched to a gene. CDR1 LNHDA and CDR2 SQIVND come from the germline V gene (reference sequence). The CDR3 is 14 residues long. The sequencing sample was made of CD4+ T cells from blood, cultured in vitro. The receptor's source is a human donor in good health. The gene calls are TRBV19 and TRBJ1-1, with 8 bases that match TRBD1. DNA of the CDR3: TGTGCCAGTAAACCCGGGACAGGGAACACTGAAGCTTTCTTT. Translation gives CASKPGTGNTEAFF.